This T cell receptor (beta chain) originates from a study of blood T cell repertoires in COVID-19. This CDR3 is built from 16 residues. Losses at the gene ends were 4 bases for V and 0 bases for J; bases not matched to a gene: 8. Germline V gene lookup returns CDR1 SGHAT and CDR2 FQNNGV. Clones were read by immunoSEQ multiplex PCR, and TCRdb kept only the in-frame ones, dropping some. The data hold about 210,000 clones, with 81% observed a single time. Input material: PBMCs or T cells enriched from blood (not recorded which). The sequence was obtained from a man between 40 and 49 years old who had recovered from COVID-19. The chain couples TRBV11-2 to TRBJ1-2, with 7 positions matching TRBD1. The CDR3 sequence is CASSWTGTETNYGYTF. In DNA, the CDR3 is TGTGCCAGCAGCTGGACCGGGACAGAGACTAACTATGGCTACACCTTC.